Listed below are T cell receptor beta chains from one sample, sequenced in a study of long-term antiretroviral therapy in people with HIV. Using immunoSEQ multiplex PCR, the repertoire was profiled, and TCRdb retains in-frame clones only, with some absent. Of 36,000 or so clones in the sample, approximately 80% were seen once. This specimen was unsorted PBMCs, taken 0.6 years after starting antiretroviral therapy. These receptors were collected from a man younger than 35 with HIV. CDR3s include the opening cysteine and the closing phenylalanine or tryptophan. Each record gives: J gene, V gene, clone size, D gene, CDR3 protein, CDR3 DNA. A D gene is named only where the DNA matches it firmly. Clone size is stated in some rows and not others, as once, few, many or a class when expanded.

TRBJ2-7 | TRBV5-1 | NA | TRBD1 | CASMDRSSYEQYF | TGCGCCAGCATGGACAGGAGCTCCTACGAGCAGTACTTC
TRBJ2-5 | TRBV27 | NA | NA | CASSLRGRETQYF | TGTGCCAGCAGTTTAAGAGGGAGGGAGACCCAGTACTTC
TRBJ2-6 | TRBV4-3 | NA | NA | CASSQQAGTQSSGANVLTF | TGCGCCAGCAGCCAGCAGGCAGGGACTCAGAGCTCTGGGGCCAACGTCCTGACTTTC
TRBJ2-7 | TRBV19 | NA | TRBD1 | CASSQGGLGLEQYF | TGTGCCAGTTCACAGGGGGGATTGGGGCTCGAGCAGTACTTC
TRBJ1-5 | TRBV7-8 | NA | TRBD1 | CASSPKTGPRGDQPQHF | TGTGCCAGCAGCCCCAAGACAGGGCCTCGAGGGGATCAGCCCCAGCATTTT
TRBJ1-2 | TRBV28 | few | TRBD1 | CASSSDPTGGGYGYTF | TGTGCCAGCAGTTCGGACCCTACAGGGGGCGGCTATGGCTACACCTTC
TRBJ1-1 | TRBV28 | NA | NA | CASSSLTWGALTEAFF | TGTGCCAGCAGTTCCCTTACATGGGGGGCTCTCACTGAAGCTTTCTTT
TRBJ2-7 | TRBV28 | NA | TRBD2 | CASSLTSGNYEQYF | TGTGCCAGCAGTTTGACTAGCGGGAACTACGAGCAGTACTTC
TRBJ1-1 | TRBV29-1 | NA | NA | CSGEGEKGAFF | TGCAGCGGCGAGGGAGAAAAGGGGGCTTTCTTT
TRBJ2-7 | TRBV4-3 | medium-sized | TRBD1 | CASSQEGTGTEAYEQYF | TGCGCCAGCAGCCAAGAGGGGACAGGGACAGAGGCCTACGAGCAGTACTTC
TRBJ2-7 | TRBV7-3 | NA | NA | CASSLTSSPIRGSYEQYF | TGTGCCAGCAGCTTAACCAGCAGCCCTATAAGAGGGTCCTACGAGCAGTACTTC
TRBJ2-7 | TRBV11-2 | once | TRBD2 | CASSLDLAGVEQYF | TGTGCCAGCAGCTTAGATCTAGCGGGAGTCGAGCAGTACTTC
TRBJ2-3 | TRBV6-6 | NA | NA | CASSVTDTQYF | TGTGCCAGCAGCGTTACAGATACGCAGTATTTT
TRBJ2-2 | TRBV28 | NA | NA | CASSGPLSPPNTGELFF | TGTGCCAGCAGTGGGCCGCTCTCCCCCCCAAACACCGGGGAGCTGTTTTTT
TRBJ1-1 | TRBV28 | NA | NA | CASSPRHYTEAFF | TGTGCCAGCAGTCCCCGACATTACACTGAAGCTTTCTTT
TRBJ2-1 | TRBV4-3 | NA | NA | CASSLGGGSYNEQFF | TGCGCCAGCAGCCTTGGGGGTGGATCCTACAATGAGCAGTTCTTC
TRBJ2-7 | TRBV18 | NA | TRBD2 | CASSPLLAGVNEQYF | TGTGCCAGCTCACCCCTACTAGCGGGAGTCAACGAGCAGTACTTC